The next 5 T cell receptor beta chains were all read from a single sample in a study of Tregs in tolerant kidney transplant recipients. Mixed chimerism was transient after nonmyeloablative marrow transplants from related graft donors. The table came from immunoSEQ multiplex PCR; TCRdb's copy has only in-frame clones and leaves some out. Here the sample table reports some 15,000 clones. Material: CD8+ T cells from blood (PBMCs), obtained 6 months after the transplant. The receptors stem from a human patient who received a combined kidney and bone marrow transplant. T cells may partly derive from the graft donor.

Regarding this clone: Sequencing ends 3 residues short of the CDR3 end; the germline J gene provides the rest. The V call is TRBV6-1, the J call TRBJ2-3; 7 positions match TRBD1. The CDR3 has 15 amino acids. CDR1 is MNHNS and CDR2 is SASEGT in the germline V gene. The CDR3 region is CASSASTGNNQPQYF. The CDR3 DNA, read in part, is TGTGCCAGCAGTGCCTCGACAGGGAACAATCAGCCG.

Turning to this clone: The sequenced fragment ends 3 residues before the CDR3 boundary, so the rest is inferred from the germline J gene. V is TRBV2 and J is TRBJ2-5, with TRBD2 matching over 8 bases. Germline values: CDR1 SNHLY, CDR2 FYNNEI. This CDR3 contains 16 residues. V lost 8 bases to trimming and J lost 7 bases; unmatched junction nucleotides: 18. CDR3 DNA (partial): TGTGCCAGCCTGACGGTGACCAGCGGGGGCTCCCGGACC. Translating it yields CASLTVTSGGSRT. The entire CDR3 protein is CASLTVTSGGSRTQYF.

Remarks on this clone: The read terminates 3 residues ahead of where the CDR3 ends, so the germline J gene completes it. J is TRBJ1-2 and V is TRBV2; 8 nucleotides align to TRBD1. V shed 6 bases and J 6 bases; nucleotides not matched to a gene: 3. CDR3 length: 12 residues. In germline, CDR1 is SNHLY, CDR2 FYNNEI. The sequenced part of the CDR3 DNA is TGTGCCAGCAGGCAGGGGGCTGATGGC. Translating gives CASRQGADG. The whole CDR3 reads CASRQGADGYTF.

Of note for this clone: The sequence runs out 3 residues before the end of the CDR3; the remainder is reconstructed from the germline J gene. The rearrangement joins TRBV4-1 to TRBJ2-5, with 12 bases that match TRBD2. V lost 0 bases and J lost 7; bases outside the gene matches: 9. Germline loops: CDR1 MGHRA, CDR2 YSYEKL. This CDR3 region has 17 residues. CDR3 amino acids: CASSQEWRASGGVTQYF. The sequenced part of the CDR3 DNA is TGCGCCAGCAGCCAAGAATGGCGGGCTAGCGGGGGGGTGACC.

Comment on this clone: The sequence runs out 3 residues before the end of the CDR3; the remainder is reconstructed from the germline J gene. The V and J genes are TRBV23-1 and TRBJ2-7; TRBD1 aligns across 8 bases. TRBV23-1 is labeled an ORF, and its function is uncertain. The CDR3 extends over 17 amino acids. After removal of 3 bases from V and 2 bases from J, the junction contained 12 bases not matched to a gene. The covered CDR3 bases are TGCGCCAGCAGTCACTTGGGACAGGTTAGTTTCGCCTACGAG. It is translated as CASSHLGQVSFAYE. The full CDR3 is CASSHLGQVSFAYEQYF.